A selection of T cell receptor beta chains follows, all from one sample in a study of low-dose radiotherapy and immunotherapy resistance in tumors. TCRdb passed the reads through MiXCR, listing each CDR3 protein once. The data hold 80,000 or so distinct CDR3 sequences, with about 17% observed a single time. The sequencing here drew on PBMCs, taken after low-dose radiotherapy plus immunotherapy. The receptor set was obtained from a male donor with prostate cancer. Each CDR3 is given with its conserved first and last residue. A D gene is named only where the DNA matches it firmly. Clone sizes are given selectively: once, few, many, or a class where the clone is expanded.

clone size	D gene	V gene	CDR3 length	J gene	CDR3 protein	CDR3 DNA
.	.	TRBV3-1	17	TRBJ2-3	CASSPLRTASLTDTQYF	TGTGCCAGCAGCCCCCTAAGGACGGCGTCCCTGACAGATACGCAGTATTTT
many	TRBD1	TRBV28	14	TRBJ2-4	CASSLGTVKNIQYF	TGTGCCAGCAGTTTGGGGACAGTCAAAAACATTCAGTACTTC
many	.	TRBV11-1	14	TRBJ2-3	CASSPGEFKVTQYF	TGTGCCAGCAGCCCTGGGGAGTTCAAAGTTACGCAGTATTTT
many	TRBD1	TRBV5-5	15	TRBJ1-5	CASRPGQASNQPQHF	TGTGCCAGCAGACCAGGACAGGCCAGCAATCAGCCCCAGCATTTT
many	TRBD1	TRBV25-1	15	TRBJ2-1	CASSLGTGNGNEQFF	TGTGCCAGCAGTCTGGGGACAGGGAACGGCAATGAGCAGTTCTTC
many	TRBD1	TRBV7-2	16	TRBJ1-3	CASSLALAGGSNTIYF	TGTGCCAGCAGCTTAGCGCTCGCAGGGGGCTCGAACACCATATATTTT
many	.	TRBV29-1	13	TRBJ2-1	CSVPASGRNEQFF	TGCAGCGTCCCCGCTTCGGGGCGAAATGAGCAGTTCTTC
many	TRBD1	TRBV20-1	15	TRBJ2-3	CSARDTGTVLDTQYF	TGCAGTGCTAGAGATACCGGGACAGTATTAGATACGCAGTATTTT
many	TRBD2	TRBV15	17	TRBJ2-2	CATSREVSGSPTGELFF	TGTGCCACCAGCAGGGAAGTTAGCGGGAGCCCCACCGGGGAGCTGTTTTTT
few	TRBD2	TRBV11-2	15	TRBJ2-1	CASSRLAGGVNEQFF	TGTGCCAGCAGCCGACTAGCGGGAGGAGTTAATGAGCAGTTCTTC
many	.	TRBV29-1	14	TRBJ2-1	CSVGQGFLDNEQFF	TGCAGCGTTGGCCAGGGATTCCTCGACAATGAGCAGTTCTTC
.	TRBD2	TRBV28	15	TRBJ2-7	CASSLPASGSYEQYF	TGTGCCAGCAGTCTACCTGCTAGCGGGAGCTACGAGCAGTACTTC
many	TRBD1	TRBV7-9	17	TRBJ2-6	CASSEPGQYSGANVLTF	TGTGCCAGCAGCGAACCGGGACAGTACTCTGGGGCCAACGTCCTGACTTTC